The present T cell receptor beta chain was sequenced within a study of glioma-infiltrating T cells. Overall study findings and caveats: CDR3 overlap between tissue and blood was very small. Above-expected tissue-blood divergence occurred in all gliomas, most in low-grade ones.

Amplification of TCR alpha and beta CDR3 regions from RNA used iRepertoire nested multiplex PCR. TCRdb analysed the multiplex PCR reads with MiXCR anew, one entry per CDR3 protein. Of roughly 190,000 distinct CDR3 sequences in the sample, approximately 30% were seen once. Many counts were recorded for this clonotype. Antigen specificity is unknown. This clonotype was obtained from a human donor with low-grade glioma or glioblastoma, undergoing nonglioma brain surgery, or in good health (not recorded which). The sample was glioma tissue, nonneoplastic brain tissue, or PBMCs (not recorded which).

This chain's CDR3 is CASSYEQGRGNTIYF. CDR3 DNA sequence: TGTGCCAGCAGTTACGAACAGGGCCGTGGAAACACCATATATTTT. The rearrangement uses TRBV6-6 and TRBJ1-3, with TRBD1 as a possible D gene (6 bases). The CDR3 has 15 residues. V was pared by 2 bases and J by 3 bases, with 11 bases between. Germline V gives CDR1 MNHNY, CDR2 SVGAGI (reference sequence).